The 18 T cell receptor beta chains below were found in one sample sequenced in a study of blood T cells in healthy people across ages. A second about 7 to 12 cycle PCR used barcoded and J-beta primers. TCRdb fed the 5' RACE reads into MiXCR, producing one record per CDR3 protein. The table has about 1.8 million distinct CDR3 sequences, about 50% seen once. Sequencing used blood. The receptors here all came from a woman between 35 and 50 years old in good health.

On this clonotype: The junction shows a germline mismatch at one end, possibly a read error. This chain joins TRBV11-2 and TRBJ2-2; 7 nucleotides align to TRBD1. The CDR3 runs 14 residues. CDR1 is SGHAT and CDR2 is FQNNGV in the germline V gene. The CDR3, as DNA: TGTGCCAGCAGTACGGACAGGAACACCAGGGAGCTGTTTTTT. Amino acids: CASSTDRNTRELFF.

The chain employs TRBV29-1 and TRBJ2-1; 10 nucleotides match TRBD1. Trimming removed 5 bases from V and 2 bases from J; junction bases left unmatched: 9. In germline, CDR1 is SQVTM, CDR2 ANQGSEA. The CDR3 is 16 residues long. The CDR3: CSVRGWGTGAYNEQFF. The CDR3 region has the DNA TGCAGCGTTCGGGGGTGGGGGACAGGGGCCTACAATGAGCAGTTCTTC.

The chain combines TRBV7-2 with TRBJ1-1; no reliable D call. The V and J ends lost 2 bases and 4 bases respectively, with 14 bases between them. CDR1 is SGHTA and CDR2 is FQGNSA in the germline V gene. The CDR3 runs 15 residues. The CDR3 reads CASSLFARDLTEAFF. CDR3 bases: TGTGCCAGCAGCTTATTTGCTCGGGATCTCACTGAAGCTTTCTTT.

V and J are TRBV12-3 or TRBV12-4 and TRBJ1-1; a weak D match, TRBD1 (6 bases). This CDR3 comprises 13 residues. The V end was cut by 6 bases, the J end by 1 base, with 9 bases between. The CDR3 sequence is CASRLTGNTEAFF. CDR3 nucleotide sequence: TGTGCCAGCAGACTGACAGGGAACACTGAAGCTTTCTTT.

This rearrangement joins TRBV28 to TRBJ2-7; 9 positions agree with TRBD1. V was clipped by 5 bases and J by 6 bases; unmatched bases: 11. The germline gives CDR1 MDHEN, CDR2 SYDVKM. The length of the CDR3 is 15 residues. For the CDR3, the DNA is TGTGCCAGCAGTGGACCCGGGACAGGGCCGTCCGAGCAGTACTTC. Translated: CASSGPGTGPSEQYF.

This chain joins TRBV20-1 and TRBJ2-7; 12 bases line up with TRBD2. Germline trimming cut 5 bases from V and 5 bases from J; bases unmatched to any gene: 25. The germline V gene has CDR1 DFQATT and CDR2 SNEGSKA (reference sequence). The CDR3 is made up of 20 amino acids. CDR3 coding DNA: TGCAGTGCTCACTCACCACAAACTAGCGGGGGGCTGAGGTTTAGTCACGAGCAGTACTTC. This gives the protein CSAHSPQTSGGLRFSHEQYF.

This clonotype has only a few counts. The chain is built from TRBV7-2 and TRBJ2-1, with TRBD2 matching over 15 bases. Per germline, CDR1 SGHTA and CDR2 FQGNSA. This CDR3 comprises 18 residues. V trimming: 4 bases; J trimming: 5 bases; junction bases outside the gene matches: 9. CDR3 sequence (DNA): TGTGCCAGCAGCTCTTCGGGACTAGCGGGGGGATTACACAATGAGCAGTTCTTC. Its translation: CASSSSGLAGGLHNEQFF. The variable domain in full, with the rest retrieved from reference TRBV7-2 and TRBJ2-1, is GAGVSQSPSNKVTEKGKDVELRCDPISGHTALYWYRQSLGQGLEFLIYFQGNSAPDKSGLPSDRFSAERTGGSVSTLTIQRTQQEDSAVYLCASSSSGLAGGLHNEQFFGPGTRLTVL.

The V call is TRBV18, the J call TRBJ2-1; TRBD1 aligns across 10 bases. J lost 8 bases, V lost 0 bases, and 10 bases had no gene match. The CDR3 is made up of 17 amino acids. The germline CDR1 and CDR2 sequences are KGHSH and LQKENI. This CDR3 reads CASSPPLGTGAFDEQFF. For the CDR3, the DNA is TGTGCCAGCTCACCACCGCTCGGGACAGGGGCGTTCGATGAGCAGTTCTTC.

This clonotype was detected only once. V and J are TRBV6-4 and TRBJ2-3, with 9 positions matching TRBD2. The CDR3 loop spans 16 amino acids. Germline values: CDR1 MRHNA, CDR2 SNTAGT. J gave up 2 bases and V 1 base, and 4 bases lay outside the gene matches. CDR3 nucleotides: TGTGCCAGCAGTGACTGGAGCGGGGGGTCCACAGATACGCAGTATTTT. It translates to CASSDWSGGSTDTQYF.

The CDR3 sequence is CASSSGTGGVYEQYF. Written as DNA, the CDR3 is TGTGCCAGCAGTTCTGGGACAGGGGGCGTTTACGAGCAGTACTTC. The V gene is TRBV28, the J gene TRBJ2-7; TRBD1 aligns across 12 bases. Germline CDR1 is MDHEN and CDR2 is SYDVKM. Unmatched junction bases numbered 5, after V lost 4 bases and J lost 4 bases. This CDR3 contains 15 residues.

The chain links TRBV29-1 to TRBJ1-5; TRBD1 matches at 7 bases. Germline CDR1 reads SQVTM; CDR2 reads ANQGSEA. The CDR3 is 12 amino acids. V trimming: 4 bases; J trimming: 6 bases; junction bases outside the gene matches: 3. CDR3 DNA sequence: TGCAGCGTTGCAGGGGGAGGTCAGCCCCAGCATTTT. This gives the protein CSVAGGGQPQHF.

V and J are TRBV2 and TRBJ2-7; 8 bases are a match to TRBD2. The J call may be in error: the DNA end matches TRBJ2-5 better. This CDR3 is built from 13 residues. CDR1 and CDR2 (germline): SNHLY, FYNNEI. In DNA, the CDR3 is TGTGCCAGCGGGGGGGCGGGGGGAGAGACCCAGTACTTC. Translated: CASGGAGGETQYF.

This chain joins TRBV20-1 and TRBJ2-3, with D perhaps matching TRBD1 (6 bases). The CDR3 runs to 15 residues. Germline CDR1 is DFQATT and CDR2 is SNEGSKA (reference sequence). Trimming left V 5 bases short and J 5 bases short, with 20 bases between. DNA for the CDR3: TGCAGTGCTCAGGGGTCCGAAGGGCTTGGAGATACGCAGTATTTT. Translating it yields CSAQGSEGLGDTQYF.

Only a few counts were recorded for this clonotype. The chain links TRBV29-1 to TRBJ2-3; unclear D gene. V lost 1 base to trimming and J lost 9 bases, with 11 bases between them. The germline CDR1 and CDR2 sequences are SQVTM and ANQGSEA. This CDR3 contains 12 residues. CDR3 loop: CSVEAIAETQYF. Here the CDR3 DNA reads TGCAGCGTTGAAGCGATCGCGGAAACGCAGTATTTT.

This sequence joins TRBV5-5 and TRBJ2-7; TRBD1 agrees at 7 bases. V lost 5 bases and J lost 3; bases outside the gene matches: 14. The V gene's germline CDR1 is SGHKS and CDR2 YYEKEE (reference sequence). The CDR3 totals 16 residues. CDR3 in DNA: TGTGCCAGCAGTTTTGACAGGGACAATGCCTTCTACGAGCAGTACTTC. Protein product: CASSFDRDNAFYEQYF.

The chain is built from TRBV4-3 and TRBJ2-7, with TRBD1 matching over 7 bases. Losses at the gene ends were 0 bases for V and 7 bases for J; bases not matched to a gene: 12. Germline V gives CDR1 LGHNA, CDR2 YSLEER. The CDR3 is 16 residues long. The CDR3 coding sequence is TGCGCCAGCAGCCAAGAACCGGGACAGACCTACAATGAGCAGTACTTC. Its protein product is CASSQEPGQTYNEQYF.

CDR3 nucleotide sequence: TGTGCCAGCAGCCAGTTTATGAGACATAACTATGGCTACACCTTC. Translation: CASSQFMRHNYGYTF. The chain uses TRBV3-1 and TRBJ1-2; no reliable D call. This CDR3 spans 15 amino acids. Germline V gene sequence: CDR1 LGHDT, CDR2 YNNKEL (reference sequence). V was cut by 3 bases and J by 1 base, with 12 bases left in between.

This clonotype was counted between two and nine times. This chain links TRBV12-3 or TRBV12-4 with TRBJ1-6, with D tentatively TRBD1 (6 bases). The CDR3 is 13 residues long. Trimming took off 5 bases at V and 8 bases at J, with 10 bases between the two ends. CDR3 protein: CASSLNRDSPLHF. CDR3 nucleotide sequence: TGTGCCAGCAGTCTTAACAGGGATTCACCCCTCCACTTT.